This TCR beta chain emerged from a study of blood T cell dynamics during melanoma immunotherapy. The time point here: week 3, after first cycle of checkpoint inhibitor. Trimming cost V 0 bases and J 8 bases, with 13 bases left between them. The CDR3 runs 14 residues. From germline, CDR1 is MNHEY and CDR2 SVGAGI. This clone has a single count. Every bulk PBMC sample received the same 350 ng of DNA. Profiling relied on immunoSEQ multiplex PCR, and the TCRdb table lists in-frame clones only, not all of them. The sample has approximately 10,000 clones, about 85% seen once. This TCR derives from a human donor with melanoma. The chain uses TRBV6-5 and TRBJ1-2; the D gene is possibly TRBD1 (6 bases). Specimen: blood, collected from a patient treated with checkpoint blockade. This CDR3 is CASSYSGRGIGYTF. In nucleotides, the CDR3 is TGTGCCAGCAGTTACTCGGGCAGGGGAATAGGCTACACCTTC.